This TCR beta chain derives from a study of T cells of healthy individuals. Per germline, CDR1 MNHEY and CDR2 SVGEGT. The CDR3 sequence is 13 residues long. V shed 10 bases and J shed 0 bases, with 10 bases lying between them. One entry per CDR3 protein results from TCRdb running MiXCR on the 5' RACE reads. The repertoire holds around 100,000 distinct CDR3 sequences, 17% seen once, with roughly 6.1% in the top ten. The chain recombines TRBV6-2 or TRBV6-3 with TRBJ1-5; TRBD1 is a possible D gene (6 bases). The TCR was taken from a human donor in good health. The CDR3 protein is CATKQGSNQPQHF. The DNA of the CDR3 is TGTGCCACAAAACAGGGTAGCAATCAGCCCCAGCATTTT.